This TCR beta chain was obtained from a study of blood T cell repertoires in COVID-19. This clone appeared a few times. V lost 2 bases and J lost 0, with 14 bases in between. Germline CDR1 KGHSH, CDR2 LQKENI. The CDR3 is 16 amino acids. All enrollees were roughly 18 to 95 years old and from about two dozen US areas. Authors' analysis steps: Scientists estimated how many nucleated cells there were by amplifying reference gene primers. TCRdb's copy holds only in-frame clones and misses some; the assay was immunoSEQ multiplex PCR. The DNA gave D and trimming, while V, J and clone size come from that table. The data show over 200,000 clones, about 90% seen once.

Sequenced input: PBMCs or T cells enriched from blood (not recorded which). J is TRBJ2-7 and V is TRBV18; D may be TRBD1 (6 bases). The sequence derives from a woman in her twenties or thirties who had been exposed to COVID-19. The CDR3 DNA is TGTGCCAGCTCACCAAAACGGCAGGGGACCTCCTACGAGCAGTACTTC. Translation gives CASSPKRQGTSYEQYF.